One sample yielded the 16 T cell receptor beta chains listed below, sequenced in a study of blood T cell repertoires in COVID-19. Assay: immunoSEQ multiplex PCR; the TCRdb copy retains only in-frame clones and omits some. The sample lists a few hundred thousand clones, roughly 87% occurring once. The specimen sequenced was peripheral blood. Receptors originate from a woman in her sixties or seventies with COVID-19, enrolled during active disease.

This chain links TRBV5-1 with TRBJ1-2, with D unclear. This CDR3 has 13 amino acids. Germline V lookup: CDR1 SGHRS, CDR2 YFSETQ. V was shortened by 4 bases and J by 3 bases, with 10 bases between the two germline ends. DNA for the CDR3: TGCGCCAGCAGCCCGACCGCGGACTATGGCTACACCTTC. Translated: CASSPTADYGYTF.

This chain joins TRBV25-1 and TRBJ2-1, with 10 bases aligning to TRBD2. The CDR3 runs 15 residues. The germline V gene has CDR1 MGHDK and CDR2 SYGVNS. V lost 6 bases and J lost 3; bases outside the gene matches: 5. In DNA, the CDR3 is TGTGCCAGCAGGGGAACTAGCGGGGTCTACAATGAGCAGTTCTTC. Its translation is CASRGTSGVYNEQFF.

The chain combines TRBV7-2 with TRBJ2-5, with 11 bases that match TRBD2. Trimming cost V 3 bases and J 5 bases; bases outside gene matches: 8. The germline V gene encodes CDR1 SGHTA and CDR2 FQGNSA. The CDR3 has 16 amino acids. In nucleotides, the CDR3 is TGTGCCAGCAGCTTCTCTCCCCGACTAGCGGGGGAGACCCAGTACTTC. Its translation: CASSFSPRLAGETQYF.

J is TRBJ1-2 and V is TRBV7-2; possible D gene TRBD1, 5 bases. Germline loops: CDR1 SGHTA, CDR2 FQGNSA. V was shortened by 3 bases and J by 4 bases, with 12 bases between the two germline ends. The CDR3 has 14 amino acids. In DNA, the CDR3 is TGTGCCAGCAGCTTCAAAACAGGCATCTATGGCTACACCTTC. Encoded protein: CASSFKTGIYGYTF.

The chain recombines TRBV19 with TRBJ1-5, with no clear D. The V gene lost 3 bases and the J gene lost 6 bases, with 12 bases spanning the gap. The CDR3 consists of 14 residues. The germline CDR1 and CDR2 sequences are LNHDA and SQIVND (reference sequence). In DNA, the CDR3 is TGTGCCAGTAGTATTGACCGAGGAGGTCAGCCCCAGCATTTT. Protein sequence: CASSIDRGGQPQHF. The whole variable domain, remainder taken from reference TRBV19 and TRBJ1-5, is DGGITQSPKYLFRKEGQNVTLSCEQNLNHDAMYWYRQDPGQGLRLIYYSQIVNDFQKGDIAEGYSVSREKKESFPLTVTSAQKNPTAFYLCASSIDRGGQPQHFGDGTRLSIL.

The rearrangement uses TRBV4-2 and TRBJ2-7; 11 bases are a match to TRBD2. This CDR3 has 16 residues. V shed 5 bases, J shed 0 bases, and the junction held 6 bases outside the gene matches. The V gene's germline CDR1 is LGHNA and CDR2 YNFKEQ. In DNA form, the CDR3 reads TGTGCCAGCAGCACCTTTCTAGCGGGGGGCTCCTACGAGCAGTACTTC. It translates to CASSTFLAGGSYEQYF.

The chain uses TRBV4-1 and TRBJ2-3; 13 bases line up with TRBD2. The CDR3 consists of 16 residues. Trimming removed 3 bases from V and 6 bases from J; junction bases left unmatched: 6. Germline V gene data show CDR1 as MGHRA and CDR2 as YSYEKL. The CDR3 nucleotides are TGCGCCAGCAGCCACCCCGGGACTAGCGGGGTGGATACGCAGTATTTT. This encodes CASSHPGTSGVDTQYF.

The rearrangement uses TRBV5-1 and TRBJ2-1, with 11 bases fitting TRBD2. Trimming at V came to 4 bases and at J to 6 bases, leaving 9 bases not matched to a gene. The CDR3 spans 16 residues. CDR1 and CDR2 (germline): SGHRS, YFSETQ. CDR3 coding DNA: TGCGCCAGCAGCGGTGGTGGCCTAGCGGGGGGCAATGAGCAGTTCTTC. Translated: CASSGGGLAGGNEQFF.

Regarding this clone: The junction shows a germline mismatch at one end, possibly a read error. DNA of the CDR3: TGCACCAGCAACGGGGGGAACCAGATAGGAAACACCATATATTTT. Encoded protein: CTSNGGNQIGNTIYF. The rearrangement uses TRBV28 and TRBJ1-3; perhaps TRBD1 as D (5 bases). Looked up from germline, CDR1 is MDHEN and CDR2 is SYDVKM. The CDR3 is 15 residues long.

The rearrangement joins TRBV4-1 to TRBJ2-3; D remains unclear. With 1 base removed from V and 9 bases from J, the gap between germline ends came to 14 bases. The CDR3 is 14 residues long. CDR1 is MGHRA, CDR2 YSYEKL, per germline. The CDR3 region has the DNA TGCGCCAGCAGCCAAGTCTCGAGCGAATCAACGCAGTATTTT. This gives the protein CASSQVSSESTQYF.

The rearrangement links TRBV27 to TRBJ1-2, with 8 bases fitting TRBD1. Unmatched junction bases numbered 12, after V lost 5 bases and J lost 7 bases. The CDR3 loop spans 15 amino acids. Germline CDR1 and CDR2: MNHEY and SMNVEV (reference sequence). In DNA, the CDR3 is TGTGCCAGCAGTCCACGGACAGGGCGAGTGAGTGGCTACACCTTC. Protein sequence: CASSPRTGRVSGYTF.

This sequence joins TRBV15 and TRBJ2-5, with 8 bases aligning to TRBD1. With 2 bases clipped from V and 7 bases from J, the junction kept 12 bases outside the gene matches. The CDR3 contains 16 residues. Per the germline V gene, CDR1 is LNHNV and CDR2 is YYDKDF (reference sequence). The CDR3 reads CATSRNPGGPTGTQYF. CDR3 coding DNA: TGTGCCACCAGCAGAAATCCAGGGGGCCCGACCGGGACCCAGTACTTC.

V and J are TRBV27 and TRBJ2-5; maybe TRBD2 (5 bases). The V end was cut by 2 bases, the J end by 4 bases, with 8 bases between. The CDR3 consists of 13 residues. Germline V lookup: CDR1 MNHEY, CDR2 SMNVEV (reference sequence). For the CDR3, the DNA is TGTGCCAGCAGTTTAGGAGGTAGAGAGACCCAGTACTTC. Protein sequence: CASSLGGRETQYF.

Here the CDR3 reads CASSSTTVGLNYGYTF. In DNA, the CDR3 is TGTGCCAGCAGCTCAACGACGGTGGGGCTTAACTATGGCTACACCTTC. The V gene is TRBV7-9, the J gene TRBJ1-2, with D maybe TRBD1 (5 bases). V was clipped by 4 bases and J by 1 base, with 16 bases between them. This CDR3 region has 16 residues. Germline lookup yields CDR1 SEHNR and CDR2 FQNEAQ (reference sequence).

Written as DNA, the CDR3 is TGTGCCAGCAGTTTATACAGGGGGGAAGTTAAGGACACTGAAGCTTTCTTT. Its translation: CASSLYRGEVKDTEAFF. The chain couples TRBV27 to TRBJ1-1, with TRBD1 identical over 8 bases. The CDR3 covers 17 residues. From germline, CDR1 is MNHEY and CDR2 SMNVEV (reference sequence). V gave up 1 base and J gave up 3 bases; unmatched junction bases: 10.

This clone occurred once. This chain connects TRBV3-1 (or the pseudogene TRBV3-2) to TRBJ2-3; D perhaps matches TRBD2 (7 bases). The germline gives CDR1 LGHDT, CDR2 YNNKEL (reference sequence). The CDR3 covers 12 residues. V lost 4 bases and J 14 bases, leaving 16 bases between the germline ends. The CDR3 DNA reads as TGTGCCAGCAGCCCCGGGGGGCTGGGACTGTATTTT. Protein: CASSPGGLGLYF.